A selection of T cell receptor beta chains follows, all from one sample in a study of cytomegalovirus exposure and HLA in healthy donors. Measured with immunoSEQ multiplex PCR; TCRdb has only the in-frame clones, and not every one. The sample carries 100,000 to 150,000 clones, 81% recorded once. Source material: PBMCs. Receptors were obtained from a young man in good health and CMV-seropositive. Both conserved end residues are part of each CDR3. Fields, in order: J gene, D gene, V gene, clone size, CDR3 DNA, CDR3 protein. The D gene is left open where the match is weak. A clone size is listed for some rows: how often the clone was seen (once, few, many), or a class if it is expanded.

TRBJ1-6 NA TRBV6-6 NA TGTGCCAGCAGTTACAATGGGGCCGAAAATTCACCCCTCCACTTT CASSYNGAENSPLHF
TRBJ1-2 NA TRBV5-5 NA TGTGCCAGCAGCCCAGGGTACTATGGCTACACCTTC CASSPGYYGYTF
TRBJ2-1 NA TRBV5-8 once TGTGCCAGCAGCCTGGGGGAGGTCATGAACAATGAGCAGTTCTTC CASSLGEVMNNEQFF
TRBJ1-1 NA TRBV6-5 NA TGTGCCAGCAGTGTCCACAGAAACACTGAAGCTTTCTTT CASSVHRNTEAFF
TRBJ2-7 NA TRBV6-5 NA TGTGCCAGCAGTTACGGGGGCGGGTACTACGAGCAGTACTTC CASSYGGGYYEQYF
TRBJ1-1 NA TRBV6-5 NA TGTGCCAGCAGTTACGGGTCGGGCACTGAAGCTTTCTTT CASSYGSGTEAFF
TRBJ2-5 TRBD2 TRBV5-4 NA TGTGCCAGCAGCTTGCCTAGCGGACAAGAGACCCAGTACTTC CASSLPSGQETQYF
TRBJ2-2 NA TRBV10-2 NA TGCGCCAGCAGTGAGGCGCGGCGATACACCGGGGAGCTGTTTTTT CASSEARRYTGELFF
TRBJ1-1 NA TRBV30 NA TGTGCCTGGAGCAGGGGTCAGAACACTGAAGCTTTCTTT CAWSRGQNTEAFF
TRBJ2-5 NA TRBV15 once TGTGCCACCAGCAGAGGGGTTTTTGACAGCGAAGAGACCCAGTACTTC CATSRGVFDSEETQYF
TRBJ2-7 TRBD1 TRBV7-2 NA TGTGCCAGCAGCCAAACAGGGGCCGAGCAGTACTTC CASSQTGAEQYF
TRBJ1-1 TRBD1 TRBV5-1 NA TGCGCCAGCAGCCCAAGACAGGGGAACACTGAAGCTTTCTTT CASSPRQGNTEAFF
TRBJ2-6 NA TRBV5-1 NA TGCGCCAGCAGCTTTTACTCTGGGGCCAACGTCCTGACTTTC CASSFYSGANVLTF
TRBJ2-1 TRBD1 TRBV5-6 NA TGTGCCAGCAGCTCTACCGGGACAGGGGAACATGAGCAGTTCTTC CASSSTGTGEHEQFF
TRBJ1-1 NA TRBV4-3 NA TGCGCCAGCAGCCAAGAAGAGGGTTTCGAAGCTTTCTTT CASSQEEGFEAFF
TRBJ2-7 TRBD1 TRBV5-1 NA TGCGCCAGCAGCTTTGGAACAGGGGGCTCCTACGAGCAGTACTTC CASSFGTGGSYEQYF
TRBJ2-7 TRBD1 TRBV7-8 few TGTGCCAGCAGCTTCCGACAGGGAAGGATGGACGAGCAGTACTTC CASSFRQGRMDEQYF
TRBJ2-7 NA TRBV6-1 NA TGTGCCAGCAGTATCCCAGGGGGGACACATAAGCAGTACTTC CASSIPGGTHKQYF
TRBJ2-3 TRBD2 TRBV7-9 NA TGTGCCAGCAGCCCCGGGACTAGCGGGACAGATACGCAGTATTTT CASSPGTSGTDTQYF
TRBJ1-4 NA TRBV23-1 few TGCGCCAGCACCGCGGGGGGTAATGAAAAACTGTTTTTT CASTAGGNEKLFF
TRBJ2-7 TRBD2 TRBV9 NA TGTGCCAGCAGCGCGGGACTAGCAAGCTACGAGCAGTACTTC CASSAGLASYEQYF
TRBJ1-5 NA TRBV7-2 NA TGTGCCAGCAGCTTAGTTTCTCAGTGGAGCAATCAGCCCCAGCATTTT CASSLVSQWSNQPQHF
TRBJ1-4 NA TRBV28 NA TGTGCCAGCAGTTTAACCTTGGGAGAAGCGGAAAAACTGTTTTTT CASSLTLGEAEKLFF
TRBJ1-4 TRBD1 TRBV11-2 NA TGTGCCAGCAGCTCACGCTTACAGGGGTTTGATGAAAAACTGTTTTTT CASSSRLQGFDEKLFF
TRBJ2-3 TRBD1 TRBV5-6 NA TGTGCCAGCAGCTTAGGACAGGGCAGCACAGATACGCAGTATTTT CASSLGQGSTDTQYF
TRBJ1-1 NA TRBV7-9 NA TGTGCCAGCACCATTTGGGGGGGCGTTAGAGGGTTCATGAACACTGAAGCTTTCTTT CASTIWGGVRGFMNTEAFF
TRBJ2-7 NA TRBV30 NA TGTGCCTGGAGCCGGTCTACCGCCTACGAGCAGTACTTC CAWSRSTAYEQYF
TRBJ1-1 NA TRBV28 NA TGTGCCAGCAGATATCAGGGGTACGTTGAAGCTTTCTTT CASRYQGYVEAFF
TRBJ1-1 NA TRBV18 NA TGTGCCAGCTCACCACTGGGCAGGTCCATGAACACTGAAGCTTTCTTT CASSPLGRSMNTEAFF
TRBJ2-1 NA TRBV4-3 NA TGCGCCAGCAGCCAAGGCGGGACGAACAATGAGCAGTTCTTC CASSQGGTNNEQFF
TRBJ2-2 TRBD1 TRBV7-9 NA TGTGCCAGCGGTCCGGGGGACAGGGCGAACACCGGGGAGCTGTTTTTT CASGPGDRANTGELFF
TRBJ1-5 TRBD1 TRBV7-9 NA TGTGCCAGCAGTCGACAGGGGTTTCGTCAGCCCCAGCATTTT CASSRQGFRQPQHF
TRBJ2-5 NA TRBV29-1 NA TGCAGCGTTGGCGGCCCCACCGGGGAATCACAAGAGACCCAGTACTTC CSVGGPTGESQETQYF
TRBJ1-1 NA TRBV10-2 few TGCGCCAGCAGTGAGTCAGGGGAAGGGGACACTGAAGCTTTCTTT CASSESGEGDTEAFF
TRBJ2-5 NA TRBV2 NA TGTGCCAGCAGTGACCGCGGTACAGGGACCCAGTACTTC CASSDRGTGTQYF
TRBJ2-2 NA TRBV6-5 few TGTGCCAGCAGGTTTAGTTCCGGGGAGCTGTTTTTT CASRFSSGELFF